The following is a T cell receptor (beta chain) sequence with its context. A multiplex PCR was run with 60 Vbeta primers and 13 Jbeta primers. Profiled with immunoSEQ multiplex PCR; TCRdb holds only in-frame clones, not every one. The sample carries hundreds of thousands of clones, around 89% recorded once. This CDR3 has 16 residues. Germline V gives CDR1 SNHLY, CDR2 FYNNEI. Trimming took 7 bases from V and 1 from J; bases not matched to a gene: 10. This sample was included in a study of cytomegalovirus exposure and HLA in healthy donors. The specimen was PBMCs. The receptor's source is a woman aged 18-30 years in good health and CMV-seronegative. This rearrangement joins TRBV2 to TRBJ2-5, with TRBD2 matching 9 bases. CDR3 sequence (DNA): TGTGCCAGCAATATTCGGGCTAGCGGGGTCCAAGAGACCCAGTACTTC. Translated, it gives CASNIRASGVQETQYF.